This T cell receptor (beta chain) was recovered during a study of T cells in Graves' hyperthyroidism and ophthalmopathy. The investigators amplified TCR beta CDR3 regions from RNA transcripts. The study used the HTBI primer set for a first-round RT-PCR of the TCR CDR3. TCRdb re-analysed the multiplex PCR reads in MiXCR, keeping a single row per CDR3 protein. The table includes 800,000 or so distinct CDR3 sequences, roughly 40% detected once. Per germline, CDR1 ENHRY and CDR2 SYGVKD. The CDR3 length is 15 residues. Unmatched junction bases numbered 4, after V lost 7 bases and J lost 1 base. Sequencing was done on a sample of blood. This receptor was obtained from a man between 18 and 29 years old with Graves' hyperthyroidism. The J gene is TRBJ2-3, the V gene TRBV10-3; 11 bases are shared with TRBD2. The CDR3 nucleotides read TGTGCCATCAAAGGGACTAGCGGCCGCACAGATACGCAGTATTTT. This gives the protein CAIKGTSGRTDTQYF.